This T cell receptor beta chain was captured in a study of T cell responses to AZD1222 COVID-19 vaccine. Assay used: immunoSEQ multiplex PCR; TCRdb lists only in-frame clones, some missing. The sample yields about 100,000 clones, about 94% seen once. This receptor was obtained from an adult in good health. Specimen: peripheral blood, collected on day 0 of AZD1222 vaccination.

Here the CDR3 reads CASSQAPGTLHEQYF. The CDR3 DNA is TGCGCCAGCAGCCAAGCACCCGGGACCCTGCACGAGCAGTACTTC. The chain uses TRBV4-1 and TRBJ2-7; D might be TRBD1 or TRBD2, each matching 5 bases. Per the germline V gene, CDR1 is MGHRA and CDR2 is YSYEKL. The CDR3 has 15 amino acids. The V gene lost 1 base and the J gene lost 5 bases, with 15 bases spanning the gap.